Listed below are T cell receptor beta chains from one sample, sequenced in a study of type 1 regulatory T cells. TCRdb passed the reads through MiXCR, listing each CDR3 protein once. The sample consists of around 65,000 distinct CDR3 sequences, about 50% of them appearing once. No antigen has been assigned to these receptors. Sequences were obtained from cultured non-Tr1 T cells, either the whole culture or a sorted T cell fraction (not recorded which). These receptors were obtained from a human donor in good health. Both conserved end residues are part of each CDR3. Fields, in order: D gene, clone size, V gene, J gene, CDR3 protein, CDR3 DNA. D genes are given only for firm matches. Expanded clones are given a class, and other clones once, few, many or no size at all.

D: -
size: -
V: TRBV15
J: TRBJ2-5
CDR3: CATSRDRTGASRTQYF
DNA: TGTGCCACCAGCAGAGATCGGACGGGGGCTTCACGAACCCAGTACTTC

D: TRBD1
size: -
V: TRBV7-2
J: TRBJ1-6
CDR3: CASSLSGGLGSPLHF
DNA: TGTGCCAGCAGCTTATCAGGGGGCTTAGGATCACCCCTCCACTTT

D: -
size: once
V: TRBV10-2
J: TRBJ2-5
CDR3: CASRRDQETQYF
DNA: TGCGCCAGCAGGCGGGACCAAGAGACCCAGTACTTC

D: -
size: few
V: TRBV7-9
J: TRBJ1-1
CDR3: CASTERVTEAFF
DNA: TGTGCCTCCACGGAGCGGGTCACTGAAGCTTTCTTT

D: TRBD1
size: -
V: TRBV7-2
J: TRBJ1-3
CDR3: CASSPRTGSGNTIYF
DNA: TGTGCCAGCAGCCCGAGGACAGGGAGTGGAAACACCATATATTTT

D: -
size: -
V: TRBV2
J: TRBJ1-4
CDR3: CASSDSEWEKLFF
DNA: TGTGCCAGTTCGGATTCGGAGTGGGAAAAACTGTTTTTT

D: -
size: -
V: TRBV11-2
J: TRBJ2-3
CDR3: CASSRLRPSTDTQYF
DNA: TGTGCCAGCAGCCGTCTCCGACCTAGCACAGATACGCAGTATTTT

D: TRBD1
size: -
V: TRBV7-9
J: TRBJ2-5
CDR3: CASSLVDRGELQETQYF
DNA: TGTGCCAGCAGCCTCGTGGACAGGGGTGAATTACAAGAGACCCAGTACTTC

D: TRBD1
size: -
V: TRBV30
J: TRBJ2-7
CDR3: CAWSIRDRGIYEQYF
DNA: TGTGCCTGGAGTATCCGGGACAGGGGGATATACGAGCAGTACTTC

D: -
size: -
V: TRBV3-1
J: TRBJ2-5
CDR3: CASSQDILVQETQYF
DNA: TGTGCCAGCAGCCAAGATATCCTGGTACAAGAGACCCAGTACTTC

D: -
size: once
V: TRBV4-1
J: TRBJ1-6
CDR3: CASSHPRRSHGDNSPLHF
DNA: TGCGCCAGCAGCCACCCCCGGAGATCCCATGGGGATAATTCACCCCTCCACTTT

D: -
size: -
V: TRBV4-1
J: TRBJ1-6
CDR3: CASSQDSGGPSSYNSPLHF
DNA: TGCGCCAGCAGCCAAGATAGCGGAGGGCCGAGCTCCTATAATTCACCCCTCCACTTT

D: -
size: -
V: TRBV24-1
J: TRBJ2-3
CDR3: CATGSGGTDTQYF
DNA: TGTGCCACCGGGTCGGGGGGCACAGATACGCAGTATTTT

D: -
size: -
V: TRBV6-1
J: TRBJ2-5
CDR3: CASRRELALKGETQYF
DNA: TGTGCCAGCAGGCGAGAACTAGCACTTAAGGGGGAGACCCAGTACTTC

D: TRBD2
size: -
V: TRBV6-5
J: TRBJ2-3
CDR3: CASAGGGSTDTQYF
DNA: TGTGCCAGCGCAGGCGGGGGGTCCACAGATACGCAGTATTTT

D: -
size: -
V: TRBV27
J: TRBJ1-1
CDR3: CASSLRAMNTEAFF
DNA: TGTGCCAGCAGTTTGAGAGCGATGAACACTGAAGCTTTCTTT

D: -
size: -
V: TRBV5-6
J: TRBJ2-1
CDR3: CASSFGRSYNEQFF
DNA: TGTGCCAGCAGCTTCGGACGCTCCTACAATGAGCAGTTCTTC

D: TRBD2
size: -
V: TRBV10-3
J: TRBJ2-3
CDR3: CAISESRIAGGPPDTQYF
DNA: TGTGCCATCAGTGAGTCACGAATAGCGGGGGGGCCCCCAGATACGCAGTATTTT

D: -
size: medium-sized
V: TRBV20-1
J: TRBJ1-1
CDR3: CSARGIRDTEAFF
DNA: TGCAGTGCTAGAGGTATCAGGGACACTGAAGCTTTCTTT

D: TRBD2
size: few
V: TRBV7-2
J: TRBJ2-1
CDR3: CASSLDSGGAREQFF
DNA: TGTGCCAGCAGCTTAGATAGCGGGGGGGCCCGTGAGCAGTTCTTC

D: -
size: once
V: TRBV20-1
J: TRBJ2-4
CDR3: CSASPARLAKNIQYF
DNA: TGCAGTGCTAGTCCTGCCCGACTAGCCAAAAACATTCAGTACTTC

D: -
size: -
V: TRBV20-1
J: TRBJ1-3
CDR3: CSGGSTHFASLSDTTYF
DNA: TGCAGTGGGGGTTCTACCCATTTCGCATCTCTCTCAGACACCACATATTTT

D: TRBD1
size: few
V: TRBV20-1
J: TRBJ2-2
CDR3: CSARGLVGNGQGKAGELFF
DNA: TGCAGTGCTAGAGGCCTTGTCGGGAATGGACAGGGGAAGGCCGGGGAGCTGTTTTTT

D: TRBD1
size: -
V: TRBV5-1
J: TRBJ2-1
CDR3: CASSLGQGPYNEQFF
DNA: TGCGCCAGCAGCTTGGGACAGGGTCCCTACAATGAGCAGTTCTTC

D: TRBD1
size: few
V: TRBV7-9
J: TRBJ1-1
CDR3: CASSLAGGYAEAFF
DNA: TGTGCCAGCAGCTTAGCAGGGGGCTATGCTGAAGCTTTCTTT

D: TRBD1
size: -
V: TRBV20-1
J: TRBJ1-2
CDR3: CSALRGQGAPLNDGYTF
DNA: TGCAGTGCTCTTCGGGGACAGGGGGCGCCCCTAAATGATGGCTACACCTTC

D: -
size: -
V: TRBV29-1
J: TRBJ2-7
CDR3: CSVASTAFGEQYF
DNA: TGCAGCGTTGCCTCGACAGCTTTCGGGGAGCAGTACTTC

D: TRBD2
size: -
V: TRBV7-9
J: TRBJ2-1
CDR3: CASSLLPRLAGGRSEQFF
DNA: TGTGCCAGCAGCTTACTCCCCCGACTAGCGGGGGGCCGGAGTGAGCAGTTCTTC

D: TRBD2
size: few
V: TRBV18
J: TRBJ2-4
CDR3: CASSPLNLAGGPKNIQYF
DNA: TGTGCCAGCTCACCACTGAATCTAGCGGGGGGGCCAAAAAACATTCAGTACTTC

D: TRBD2
size: -
V: TRBV11-3
J: TRBJ2-1
CDR3: CASSYRGGGSFYNEQFF
DNA: TGTGCCAGCAGCTACCGGGGCGGGGGGAGTTTTTACAATGAGCAGTTCTTC

D: TRBD2
size: -
V: TRBV20-1
J: TRBJ2-5
CDR3: CSADGAERGFQETQYF
DNA: TGCAGTGCAGACGGGGCGGAGCGGGGGTTCCAAGAGACCCAGTACTTC

D: -
size: once
V: TRBV3-1
J: TRBJ2-3
CDR3: CASSQDRGSTQYF
DNA: TGTGCCAGCAGCCAAGACCGGGGGAGCACGCAGTATTTT

D: TRBD1
size: -
V: TRBV18
J: TRBJ2-5
CDR3: CASSPSPTGKETQYF
DNA: TGTGCCAGCTCACCATCCCCGACAGGGAAAGAGACCCAGTACTTC

D: TRBD2
size: many
V: TRBV5-1
J: TRBJ2-5
CDR3: CASSTAGTKNQETQYF
DNA: TGCGCCAGCAGCACCGCCGGGACTAAGAACCAAGAGACCCAGTACTTC

D: -
size: -
V: TRBV20-1
J: TRBJ1-1
CDR3: CSARDRGVNTEAFF
DNA: TGCAGTGCTAGAGATCGCGGAGTGAACACTGAAGCTTTCTTT

D: -
size: -
V: TRBV4-1
J: TRBJ1-4
CDR3: CASSQVFMENEKLFF
DNA: TGCGCCAGCAGCCAAGTCTTCATGGAAAATGAAAAACTGTTTTTT

D: -
size: -
V: TRBV11-2
J: TRBJ1-1
CDR3: CASSSSENTEAFF
DNA: TGTGCCAGCAGCTCGAGCGAGAACACTGAAGCTTTCTTT

D: -
size: few
V: TRBV7-2
J: TRBJ1-6
CDR3: CASSPGRNSPLHF
DNA: TGTGCCAGCAGCCCGGGGCGGAATTCACCCCTCCACTTT

D: -
size: -
V: TRBV5-4
J: TRBJ1-6
CDR3: CASSLDGINSPLHF
DNA: TGTGCCAGCAGCCTAGACGGGATTAATTCACCCCTCCACTTT

D: -
size: few
V: TRBV5-1
J: TRBJ1-2
CDR3: CASSFRDNYGYTF
DNA: TGCGCCAGCAGCTTCCGAGATAACTATGGCTACACCTTC

D: TRBD1
size: once
V: TRBV3-1
J: TRBJ2-4
CDR3: CASSQGTGPKNIQYF
DNA: TGTGCCAGCAGCCAAGGGACAGGTCCCAAAAACATTCAGTACTTC

D: TRBD1
size: once
V: TRBV5-1
J: TRBJ2-1
CDR3: CASSGGQFTDEQFF
DNA: TGCGCCAGCAGCGGGGGACAGTTTACCGATGAGCAGTTCTTC

D: -
size: -
V: TRBV30
J: TRBJ1-2
CDR3: CAWSPLRKGHANYGYTF
DNA: TGTGCCTGGAGTCCCCTCAGAAAGGGACACGCCAACTATGGCTACACCTTC

D: -
size: -
V: TRBV29-1
J: TRBJ1-1
CDR3: CSVSDRMNTEAFF
DNA: TGCAGCGTAAGTGACAGAATGAACACTGAAGCTTTCTTT

D: TRBD1
size: -
V: TRBV27
J: TRBJ1-2
CDR3: CASSPNRGGGGYTF
DNA: TGTGCCAGCAGTCCTAACAGGGGGGGCGGGGGCTACACCTTC

D: -
size: medium-sized
V: TRBV7-2
J: TRBJ2-3
CDR3: CASRFGPSTDTQYF
DNA: TGTGCCAGCAGATTCGGACCTAGCACAGATACGCAGTATTTT

D: TRBD2
size: -
V: TRBV19
J: TRBJ2-1
CDR3: CASSKPGTSGRNEQFF
DNA: TGTGCCAGTAGTAAACCCGGGACTAGCGGGCGAAATGAGCAGTTCTTC

D: -
size: -
V: TRBV20-1
J: TRBJ2-1
CDR3: CSARGSIRFGDNEQFF
DNA: TGCAGTGCTCGGGGCTCAATTCGTTTTGGGGACAATGAGCAGTTCTTC

D: TRBD2
size: -
V: TRBV5-1
J: TRBJ2-1
CDR3: CASSLAGSGGPSSYNEQFF
DNA: TGCGCCAGCAGCTTGGCCGGTAGCGGGGGGCCGAGCTCCTACAATGAGCAGTTCTTC

D: -
size: -
V: TRBV20-1
J: TRBJ2-7
CDR3: CSAKRDRGAEQYF
DNA: TGCAGTGCTAAAAGGGACCGAGGAGCCGAGCAGTACTTC

D: -
size: few
V: TRBV30
J: TRBJ1-5
CDR3: CAWGQGSDQPQHF
DNA: TGTGCCTGGGGCCAGGGATCAGATCAGCCCCAGCATTTT

D: -
size: -
V: TRBV7-2
J: TRBJ1-6
CDR3: CASSQPRGLQISYNSPLHF
DNA: TGTGCCAGCAGCCAACCCCGGGGGTTACAGATCTCCTATAATTCACCCCTCCACTTT